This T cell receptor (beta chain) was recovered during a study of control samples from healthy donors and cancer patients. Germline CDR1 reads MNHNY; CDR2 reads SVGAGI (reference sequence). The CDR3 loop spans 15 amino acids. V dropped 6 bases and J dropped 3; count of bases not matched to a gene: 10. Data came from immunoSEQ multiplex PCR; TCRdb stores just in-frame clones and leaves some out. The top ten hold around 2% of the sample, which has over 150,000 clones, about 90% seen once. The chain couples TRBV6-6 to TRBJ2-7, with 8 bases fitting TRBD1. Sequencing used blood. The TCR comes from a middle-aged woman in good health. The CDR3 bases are TGTGCCAGCAGCTCCGGACAGGGACGGGTCTACGAGCAGTACTTC. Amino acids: CASSSGQGRVYEQYF.